A single sample gave rise to the 31 T cell receptor beta chains below, sequenced in a study of vaccination effects on CD4 cells after COVID-19. No antigen is known for these receptors. The repertoire was sequenced with immunoSEQ multiplex PCR; TCRdb's copy has only in-frame clones and lacks some. The sample includes under 40,000 clones, 55% to 75% of them seen just once. Sequencing was preceded by expansion of antigen-specific CD4+ T cells with viral peptide pools in the ViraFEST assay. It was after around eleven days of culture that CD4+ T cells were isolated. Two doses of either BNT162b2 or mRNA-1273 were given to each participant. The sample consisted of CD4+ T cells from PBMCs cultured with HCoV-229E spike peptides, taken after COVID-19 vaccination. These receptor sequences come from a human donor who received a COVID-19 vaccine.

The V call is TRBV6-1, the J call TRBJ2-3; perhaps TRBD1 as D (6 bases). The CDR3 spans 16 residues. The V end lost 0 bases, the J end lost 2 bases, and 12 bases lay between the germline ends. The germline V gene encodes CDR1 MNHNS and CDR2 SASEGT. CDR3 sequence reads: CASSEAPGAVTDTQYF. The CDR3 DNA reads TGTGCCAGCAGTGAAGCGCCAGGGGCGGTCACAGATACGCAGTATTTT.

The chain links TRBV5-1 to TRBJ1-4; a weak D match, TRBD1 (5 bases). V was trimmed by 4 bases and J by 2 bases, leaving 9 bases between them. CDR3 size: 14 residues. The germline V gene encodes CDR1 SGHRS and CDR2 YFSETQ. CDR3 sequence reads: CASSEGSTNEKLFF. The DNA of the CDR3 is TGCGCCAGCAGCGAGGGGTCTACTAATGAAAAACTGTTTTTT.

This chain uses TRBV5-1 with TRBJ2-3; D ambiguous. CDR1 and CDR2 from the germline V gene are SGHRS and YFSETQ. V lost 4 bases and J 4 bases, leaving 10 bases between the germline ends. The CDR3 totals 13 residues. The CDR3 spells CASSQISADTQYF. The CDR3 nucleotides are TGCGCCAGCAGCCAGATTTCCGCAGATACGCAGTATTTT.

The J gene is TRBJ1-3, the V gene TRBV4-2, with 7 positions matching TRBD1. This CDR3 is 17 amino acids long. Germline CDR1 LGHNA, CDR2 YNFKEQ. V lost 3 bases and J lost 0; bases outside the gene matches: 8. Here the CDR3 DNA reads TGTGCCAGCAGCCAGGGGACAGCTTCAAGCTCTGGAAACACCATATATTTT. Its translation: CASSQGTASSSGNTIYF.

The chain uses TRBV7-8 and TRBJ1-2, with a tentative D call TRBD1 (5 bases). CDR3 length: 17 amino acids. The V end was cut by 0 bases, the J end by 3 bases, with 17 bases between. From germline, CDR1 is SGHVS and CDR2 FQNEAQ. DNA of the CDR3: TGTGCCAGCAGCTTAGCGCTCCCAGGGCAAGCGGACTATGGCTACACCTTC. This encodes CASSLALPGQADYGYTF.

The chain is built from TRBV20-1 and TRBJ1-5; tentative D call: TRBD1 (5 bases). This CDR3 is built from 13 residues. CDR1 is DFQATT, CDR2 SNEGSKA, per germline (reference sequence). V was pared by 3 bases and J by 6 bases, with 12 bases between. CDR3 region: CSASQGVGQPQHF. CDR3 DNA: TGCAGTGCTAGTCAGGGTGTTGGTCAGCCCCAGCATTTT.

For the CDR3, the DNA is TGTGCCAGCAGCCGTTCTTGGGAGGGAGGCTACGAGCAGTACTTC. It translates to CASSRSWEGGYEQYF. V usage is TRBV3-1 (or the pseudogene TRBV3-2) and J usage is TRBJ2-7; 7 bases are a match to TRBD2. CDR1 and CDR2 from the germline V gene are LGHDT and YNNKEL (reference sequence). V gave up 4 bases and J gave up 3 bases; unmatched junction bases: 9. The CDR3 runs to 15 residues.

The J gene is TRBJ1-5, the V gene TRBV6-5; D is perhaps TRBD1 (6 bases). From germline, CDR1 is MNHEY and CDR2 SVGAGI. V lost 6 bases, J lost 1 base, and 10 bases lay in between. The CDR3 extends over 14 amino acids. The CDR3 sequence: CASSRTESNQPQHF. The DNA for the CDR3 is TGTGCCAGCAGCCGGACAGAAAGCAATCAGCCCCAGCATTTT.

The chain is built from TRBV5-1 and TRBJ2-5; D not resolved. The CDR3 is 14 residues long. V lost 0 bases, J lost 1 base, and 7 bases lay in between. Germline-derived CDR1 and CDR2 are SGHRS and YFSETQ. CDR3 nucleotides: TGCGCCAGCAGCTTGGCGTGGTCCCAAGAGACCCAGTACTTC. Translated: CASSLAWSQETQYF.

The rearrangement uses TRBV28 and TRBJ2-2, with a possible D match to TRBD2 (6 bases). The germline V gene encodes CDR1 MDHEN and CDR2 SYDVKM. The CDR3 sequence is 15 residues long. V was pared by 7 bases and J by 0 bases, with 12 bases between. CDR3 nucleotides: TGTGCCAGCACCCCGGCGGGAACGAACACCGGGGAGCTGTTTTTT. Its protein is CASTPAGTNTGELFF. Variable domain in full (rest from reference TRBV28 and TRBJ2-2): DVKVTQSSRYLVKRTGEKVFLECVQDMDHENMFWYRQDPGLGLRLIYFSYDVKMKEKGDIPEGYSVSREKKERFSLILESASTNQTSMYLCASTPAGTNTGELFFGEGSRLTVL.

The rearrangement joins TRBV7-5 to TRBJ2-7; TRBD2 is the table's D call and was not checked against the DNA. TRBV7-5 is termed a pseudogene. The CDR3 contains 16 residues. The CDR3 spells CARSLGSGFGGGEQYF. The CDR3 region has the DNA TGTGCCAGAAGCTTAGGGTCCGGCTTCGGCGGGGGGGAGCAGTACTTC.

The V call is TRBV7-9, the J call TRBJ1-6, with 10 bases matching TRBD1. Trimming removed 4 bases from V and 7 bases from J; junction bases left unmatched: 16. Germline V CDR1 and CDR2: SEHNR, FQNEAQ (reference sequence). The CDR3 consists of 19 residues. For the CDR3, the DNA is TGTGCCAGCAGCTCCGACCCTCGACAGGGGGCGAGTTGGAATTCACCCCTCCACTTT. Protein sequence: CASSSDPRQGASWNSPLHF.

V usage is TRBV6-5 and J usage is TRBJ2-7; D is possibly TRBD2 (6 bases). V was clipped by 0 bases and J by 2 bases, with 11 bases between them. CDR1 is MNHEY, CDR2 SVGAGI, per germline. This CDR3 is built from 15 residues. The CDR3: CASSYSMRLAYEQYF. In DNA form, the CDR3 reads TGTGCCAGCAGTTACTCGATGCGACTAGCCTACGAGCAGTACTTC.

The chain carries TRBV12-3 or TRBV12-4 and TRBJ1-2; D not certain. CDR3 length equals 12 residues. Trimming took off 5 bases at V and 8 bases at J, with 12 bases between the two ends. The CDR3 loop is CASSERRGGYTF. CDR3 DNA sequence: TGTGCCAGCAGTGAACGCAGAGGAGGCTACACCTTC.

The chain uses TRBV3-1 (or the pseudogene TRBV3-2) and TRBJ1-2; 11 positions agree with TRBD1. V lost 0 bases and J lost 14; bases outside the gene matches: 11. Per germline, CDR1 LGHDT and CDR2 YNNKEL (reference sequence). CDR3 size: 15 residues. CDR3 amino acids: CASSQDFGTGGTGTF. The CDR3 DNA reads as TGTGCCAGCAGCCAAGATTTTGGGACAGGGGGGACGGGGACCTTC.

This chain uses TRBV7-8 with TRBJ1-1; D is unresolved. The CDR3 contains 14 residues. Between the trimmed V and J ends, which lost 5 bases and 4 bases, there was a span of 14 bases. Germline V gene sequence: CDR1 SGHVS, CDR2 FQNEAQ. DNA of the CDR3: TGTGCCAGCAGCCCAGGAAGGGCCACCACTGAAGCTTTCTTT. Its protein product is CASSPGRATTEAFF.

This sequence joins TRBV3-1 (or the pseudogene TRBV3-2) and TRBJ1-1; weak D call: TRBD1 (6 bases). The CDR3 consists of 12 residues. Germline V gene lookup returns CDR1 LGHDT and CDR2 YNNKEL (reference sequence). Trimming took 8 bases from V and 9 from J, leaving 16 bases between them. The CDR3 nucleotides read TGTGCCAGCGGAGGCAGGGGAAATCAAGCTTTCTTT. Its protein is CASGGRGNQAFF.

The chain joins TRBV4-2 to TRBJ2-6; the D is unclear. Trimming shortened V by 0 bases and J by 0 bases, and 6 bases separated the two germline ends. CDR3 length: 16 residues. The V gene's germline CDR1 is LGHNA and CDR2 YNFKEQ. As DNA, the CDR3 is TGTGCCAGCAGCCAAGATCCCGACTCTGGGGCCAACGTCCTGACTTTC. Its protein product is CASSQDPDSGANVLTF.

With regard to this clone: The same CDR3 is also encoded by other DNA sequences in this sample. V is TRBV27 and J is TRBJ2-3; no clear D gene. CDR3 length equals 14 residues. In germline, CDR1 is MNHEY, CDR2 SMNVEV (reference sequence). V lost 3 bases to trimming and J lost 2 bases, with 9 bases between them. In nucleotides, the CDR3 is TGTGCCAGCAGTTTCGGCCCCCACACAGATACGCAGTATTTT. Amino acids: CASSFGPHTDTQYF.

The rearrangement uses TRBV24-1 and TRBJ2-3; TRBD1 matches at 7 bases. Germline V gene sequence: CDR1 KGHDR, CDR2 SFDVKD. The CDR3 extends over 13 amino acids. V was clipped by 7 bases and J by 4 bases; unmatched bases: 4. This CDR3 is CATSRQGADTQYF. The CDR3 nucleotides are TGTGCCACCAGCAGACAGGGTGCAGATACGCAGTATTTT.

The rearrangement joins TRBV7-2 to TRBJ1-4, with D uncertain. CDR1 is SGHTA, CDR2 FQGNSA, per germline. Trimming pared 3 bases from V and 7 bases from J, leaving 18 bases between. This CDR3 has 16 residues. In DNA, the CDR3 is TGTGCCAGCAGCTTGCAAATAGGAGGGAGAAGTGAAAAACTGTTTTTT. Amino acid sequence: CASSLQIGGRSEKLFF.

The chain has TRBV6-4 and TRBJ1-1, with no clear D. V was pared by 7 bases and J by 5 bases, with 14 bases between. The length of the CDR3 is 13 residues. Looked up from germline, CDR1 is MRHNA and CDR2 is SNTAGT. The CDR3 sequence is CASKVGEGTEAFF. CDR3 DNA sequence: TGTGCCAGCAAGGTCGGGGAAGGTACTGAAGCTTTCTTT.

CDR3 amino acids: CASGLVAGPADTQYF. The CDR3 nucleotides read TGTGCTAGTGGTTTGGTAGCCGGTCCTGCAGATACGCAGTATTTT. This chain links TRBV12-5 with TRBJ2-3; D remains ambiguous. Trimming stripped 0 bases from V and 4 bases from J, with 11 bases between. Germline CDR1 is LGHNT and CDR2 is FRNRAP. This CDR3 has 15 amino acids.

The rearrangement uses TRBV14 and TRBJ2-3; possibly TRBD2 for D (5 bases). Per the germline V gene, CDR1 is SGHDN and CDR2 is FVKESK. CDR3 length equals 15 residues. V lost 5 bases and J 3 bases, leaving 15 bases between the germline ends. This chain's CDR3 is CASSSYFRETDTQYF. The CDR3 nucleotides read TGTGCCAGCAGCTCCTACTTTCGGGAAACAGATACGCAGTATTTT.

The chain is built from TRBV10-2 and TRBJ1-5; 9 nucleotides align to TRBD1. This CDR3 spans 15 amino acids. From germline, CDR1 is WSHSY and CDR2 SAAADI. V lost 3 bases to trimming and J lost 2 bases; unmatched junction nucleotides: 2. CDR3 in DNA: TGCGCCAGCAGTGAAACAGGGGGCGGCAATCAGCCCCAGCATTTT. It translates to CASSETGGGNQPQHF.

This sequence joins TRBV5-1 and TRBJ2-1; 12 nucleotides match TRBD2. The germline V gene has CDR1 SGHRS and CDR2 YFSETQ. Trimming took 4 bases from V and 5 from J; bases not matched to a gene: 4. CDR3 length: 15 amino acids. This chain's CDR3 is CASSAGLAGNNEQFF. In DNA, the CDR3 is TGCGCCAGCAGCGCCGGACTAGCGGGGAACAATGAGCAGTTCTTC. The full variable domain, with the rest looked up from reference TRBV5-1 and TRBJ2-1, is KAGVTQTPRYLIKTRGQQVTLSCSPISGHRSVSWYQQTPGQGLQFLFEYFSETQRNKGNFPGRFSGRQFSNSRSEMNVSTLELGDSALYLCASSAGLAGNNEQFFGPGTRLTVL.

V gene TRBV19 combines with J gene TRBJ2-2; the D gene is possibly TRBD1 (5 bases). The CDR3 length is 16 residues. Trimming left V 2 bases short and J 4 bases short, with 14 bases between. The germline V gene has CDR1 LNHDA and CDR2 SQIVND (reference sequence). In DNA form, the CDR3 reads TGTGCCAGTAGTATAATCCCAGGGTTGGTCACCGGGGAGCTGTTTTTT. Its translation: CASSIIPGLVTGELFF.

This clone was counted a single time. The CDR3 reads CASSKTYRGGDSYNEQFF. CDR3 sequence (DNA): TGTGCCAGCAGCAAGACGTATCGCGGGGGCGACTCCTACAATGAGCAGTTCTTC. The chain carries TRBV11-2 and TRBJ2-1; a weak D match, TRBD2 (7 bases). CDR1 is SGHAT and CDR2 is FQNNGV in the germline V gene. This CDR3 has 18 residues. The V end lost 5 bases, the J end lost 0 bases, and 20 bases lay between the germline ends.

The chain carries TRBV5-1 and TRBJ2-2; 8 bases line up with TRBD1. The junction had 14 bases not matched to a gene; V was cut back by 5 bases and J by 5 bases. The CDR3 is 17 residues long. Germline V CDR1 and CDR2: SGHRS, YFSETQ. The CDR3 is CASRPLDRVGLTGELFF. The CDR3, as DNA: TGCGCCAGCAGACCACTGGACAGGGTCGGTTTAACCGGGGAGCTGTTTTTT.

This chain's CDR3 is CSVGAGGSYEQYF. The CDR3, as DNA: TGCAGCGTTGGAGCGGGGGGTTCTTACGAGCAGTACTTC. The chain is built from TRBV29-1 and TRBJ2-7, with TRBD2 identical over 9 bases. CDR3 length: 13 amino acids. V shed 4 bases and J 4 bases; nucleotides not matched to a gene: 5. From germline, CDR1 is SQVTM and CDR2 ANQGSEA.

V and J are TRBV19 and TRBJ2-3; the D gene is possibly TRBD2 (7 bases). The CDR3 has 15 residues. V was clipped by 8 bases and J by 7 bases, with 22 bases between them. Germline CDR1 is LNHDA and CDR2 is SQIVND (reference sequence). In nucleotides, the CDR3 is TGTGCCAGTGACCAAGGGGGGGGGCTGACTCATACGCAGTATTTT. Amino acid sequence: CASDQGGGLTHTQYF.